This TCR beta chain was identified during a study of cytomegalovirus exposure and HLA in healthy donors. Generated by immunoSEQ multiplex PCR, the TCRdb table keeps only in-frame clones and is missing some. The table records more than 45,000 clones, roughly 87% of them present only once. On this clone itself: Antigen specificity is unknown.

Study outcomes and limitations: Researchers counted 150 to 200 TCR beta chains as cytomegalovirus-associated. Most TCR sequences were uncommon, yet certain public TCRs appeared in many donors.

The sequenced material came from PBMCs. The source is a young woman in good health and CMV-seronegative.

The CDR3 reads CASSQVGAGVNREQFF. CDR3 DNA sequence: TGCGCCAGCAGCCAAGTTGGGGCAGGGGTGAACCGTGAGCAGTTCTTC. This chain links TRBV4-3 with TRBJ2-1; D possibly corresponds to TRBD1 (6 bases). CDR1 LGHNA and CDR2 YSLEER come from the germline V gene. This CDR3 is built from 16 residues. Deletions cut 1 base from V and 9 bases from J, with 19 bases between.